This T cell receptor (beta chain) was documented in a study of regulatory T cells in long-lasting Graves disease (dated by TCRdb to the early 2020s). Notes on the research overall: In the newly diagnosed Graves' disease group, patients had been taking antithyroid drugs for less than 3 months. Persistent Graves' disease patients were compared with newly diagnosed Graves' disease patients by peripheral blood TCR sequencing and RNA sequencing. The study was conducted in China and was registered as a clinical trial. A total of about 35 samples underwent TCR sequencing, from about 13 patients with persistent Graves' disease and 20 patients with newly diagnosed Graves' disease.

CDR1 and CDR2 were assigned from the germline V gene as SGHRS and YFSETQ. Trimming removed 0 bases from V and 3 bases from J; the gene matches leave 7 bases unexplained. There are 16 amino acids in the CDR3, from cysteine to phenylalanine inclusive. Left in the record is the CDR3 DNA by itself, 48 bases read in frame from the first base. The library was obtained by multiplex PCR. Sequencing used an Illumina HiSeq 4000. CDR3 regions were amplified by Arm-PCR with iRepertoire HTBI primers to construct TCR beta libraries. Before sequencing, the PCR products went through gel purification. The authors' analysis ran thus. A total of under 80 TRBV and some 15 TRBJ segments were identified across samples and were used for gene usage analysis of CDR3 amino acid clonotypes. COPE and FqMerger were used to merge filtered high-quality paired reads into contigs. BLAST was used to align contigs to IMGT TRBV, TRBD and TRBJ reference genes, and CDR3 was defined according to IMGT. Highly expanded clones were defined as clonotypes with a frequency above 0.1%. Shannon entropy served as the measure of repertoire diversity, while the Gini coefficient captured V-J evenness. Public clonotypes were defined as clonotypes shared by more than one individual. In TCRdb, the public reads were trimmed at Q25 with fastp and aligned with MiXCR, with productive beta chains retained. Every entry covers one CDR3 protein and lists the most common genes and DNA from its rows. The V and J calls and clone size are TCRdb's, not the authors'. This sample holds 450,000 to 500,000 distinct CDR3 sequences; under 20% were observed only once. Jointly, the top ten make up 10% to 15% of the sample.

Overall results and qualifications from the work: As a limitation, the authors acknowledged that the small sample size may reduce accuracy. Persistent Graves' disease patients showed lower TCR Shannon entropy and fewer highly expanded clones than newly diagnosed patients, suggesting clonal expansion. Sequencing and analysis were restricted to the TCR beta chain. Because the primary lesion, thyroid tissue, could not be accessed, the study looked at peripheral blood alone. Persistent patients shared more public clonotypes among themselves (around 2,800) than newly diagnosed patients did (nearly 1,000). Persistent disease showed preferential use of TRBV28, TRBJ1-2 and TRBJ2-5, whereas newly diagnosed disease favored TRBV20-1 and TRBJ2-1.

Many counts were recorded for this clonotype. There is no known antigen for this receptor. No clone much larger than this one lies a single base away; base qualities are absent. The time point label here, explained by the study, means: newly diagnosed GD, antithyroid drugs for less than 3 months. For both TCR sequencing and RNA sequencing, RNA was extracted from PBMCs in TRIzol. Graves' disease was diagnosed according to American Thyroid Association guidelines. Patients for the study were recruited at an endocrinology department in Xi'an, China. Each patient gave about 8.1 milliliters of peripheral blood, collected in an EDTA anticoagulant tube. PBMCs were isolated by Ficoll Paque Plus density gradient separation without further T cell sorting. An Agilent 2100 Bioanalyzer and agarose gel were used to check RNA quality, and a NanoDrop 2000 was used to measure RNA concentration. The data also belong to a second study, concerning T cells in Graves' hyperthyroidism and ophthalmopathy. As the second study states: Stable Graves' hyperthyroidism was defined as no progression to ophthalmopathy during 18 months of follow-up. Hyperthyroidism patients were aged 18 to 65 years and newly diagnosed, with disease duration of less than 2 months. The study excluded patients with uncontrolled infections, other autoimmune diseases, pregnancy or lactation. Diagnoses relied on clinical symptoms, serum thyroxine and TRAb, thyroid ultrasound and orbital computed tomography. A first-round RT-PCR of the TCR CDR3 used the HTBI primer set with the Qiagen OneStep RT-PCR kit. Most expanded thyroid clonotypes (frequency above 0.001) were also detected in blood, a finding suggesting that blood repertoires may reflect thyroid immune responses. A model built on a 13 V-J signature distinguished ophthalmopathy from stable hyperthyroidism, reaching about 89% sensitivity and around 81% specificity in cross-validation and 80%/75% in testing. In validation, progression to ophthalmopathy was predicted by the model with almost 71% sensitivity and just over 72% specificity, a median of about 6 months before onset. To identify distinguishing TCR V-J signatures, a discovery cohort of about 100 patients was used, comprising 40 to 45 with Graves' ophthalmopathy and some 60 with stable Graves' hyperthyroidism. Whether ophthalmopathy could be predicted prospectively was tested in an independent validation cohort made up of roughly 20 hyperthyroidism patients plus 17 patients who later progressed to ophthalmopathy. The 75 to 100 discovery patients were randomly split 7:3 into training and test sets. In roughly six Graves' hyperthyroidism patients, the study also compared T-cell repertoires from thyroid tissue with T-cell repertoires from blood. After blood sampling, hyperthyroidism patients were treated with methimazole at a starting dose of 30 mg daily, and ophthalmopathy patients were treated with high-dose intravenous methylprednisolone. Libraries were constructed in a second round of multiplex PCR, after which size selection and purification were performed. The libraries were sequenced on an Illumina HiSeq2000 using paired-end 100 bp reads. Raw data were processed with SOAPnuke, discarding reads with adapters, uncalled bases, mean Phred below 15, or no exact constant-primer or identifier match. COPE v1.2.5 was used to merge the high-quality paired reads, and each unique nucleotide sequence was defined as a clonotype. MiTCR v1.1 was used to align clonotypes to the IMGT TRBV, TRBD and TRBJ reference segments. The analysis was restricted to V-J combinations with a frequency above 0.0001, which together covered 98% to 99.2% of the repertoires. A TCS score was defined as the ratio of F50 (clonal expansion) to E x V (chaos), with BLOSUM62-based TCRdist applied between CDR3 peptides within each V-J. Welch's t-statistics and random forest reduced 500 to 550 V-J features to 10 to 15, which were used in a naive Bayes classifier (R e1071). No statistical method was used to fix the sample size in advance, and group allocation was not hidden from the investigators. According to the paper, TCR Vbeta CDR3 sequencing was carried out on around 140 peripheral blood samples, which came from 40 to 45 ophthalmopathy, 75 or so hyperthyroidism and roughly 17 progressor patients.

The sequenced sample was peripheral blood mononuclear cells (PBMCs), obtained at new diagnosis, from a patient treated with antithyroid drugs. The sequence joins TRBV5-1 to TRBJ2-5, with 8 central nucleotides matching TRBD2. The receptor was derived from a man aged 35 to 55 with Graves disease. Donor details come from another sample of the same person, matched by shared clones. The CDR3 region reads CASSLESSGPKETQYF. The nucleotides are TGCGCCAGCAGCTTGGAGTCTAGCGGGCCCAAAGAGACCCAGTACTTC.